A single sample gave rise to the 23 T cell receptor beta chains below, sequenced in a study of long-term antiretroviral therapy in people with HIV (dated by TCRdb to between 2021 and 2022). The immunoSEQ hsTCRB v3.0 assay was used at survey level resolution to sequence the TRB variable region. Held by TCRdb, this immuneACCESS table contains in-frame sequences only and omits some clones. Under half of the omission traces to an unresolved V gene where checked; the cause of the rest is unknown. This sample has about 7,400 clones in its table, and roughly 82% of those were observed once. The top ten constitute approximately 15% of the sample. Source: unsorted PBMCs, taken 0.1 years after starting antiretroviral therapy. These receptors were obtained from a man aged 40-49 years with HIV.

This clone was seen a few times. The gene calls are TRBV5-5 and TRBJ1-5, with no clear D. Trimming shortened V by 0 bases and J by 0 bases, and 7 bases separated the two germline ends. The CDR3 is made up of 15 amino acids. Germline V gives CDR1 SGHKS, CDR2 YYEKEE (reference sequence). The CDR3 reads CASSLGAGSNQPQHF. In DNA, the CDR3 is TGTGCCAGCAGCTTGGGGGCGGGTAGCAATCAGCCCCAGCATTTT.

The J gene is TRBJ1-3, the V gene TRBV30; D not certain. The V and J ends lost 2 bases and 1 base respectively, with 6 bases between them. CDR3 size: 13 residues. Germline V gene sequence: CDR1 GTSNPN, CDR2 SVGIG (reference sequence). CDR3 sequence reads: CAWSSSSGNTIYF. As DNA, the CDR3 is TGTGCCTGGAGTTCGTCTTCTGGAAACACCATATATTTT.

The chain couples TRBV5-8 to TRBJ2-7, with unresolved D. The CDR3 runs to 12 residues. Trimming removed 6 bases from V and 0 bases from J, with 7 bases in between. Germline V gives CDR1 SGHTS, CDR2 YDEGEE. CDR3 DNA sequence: TGTGCCAGCACCCCGAACTCCTACGAGCAGTACTTC. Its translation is CASTPNSYEQYF.

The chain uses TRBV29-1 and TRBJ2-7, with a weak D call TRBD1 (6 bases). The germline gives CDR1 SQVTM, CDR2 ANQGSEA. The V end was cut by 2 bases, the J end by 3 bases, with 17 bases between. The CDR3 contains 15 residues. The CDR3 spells CSVEPITQTGYEQYF. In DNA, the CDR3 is TGCAGCGTTGAACCTATTACCCAGACAGGCTACGAGCAGTACTTC.

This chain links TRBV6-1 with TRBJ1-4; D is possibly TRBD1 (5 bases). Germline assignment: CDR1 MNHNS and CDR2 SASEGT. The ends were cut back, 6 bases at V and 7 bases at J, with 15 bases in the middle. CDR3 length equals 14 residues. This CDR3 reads CASRIWTYGEKLFF. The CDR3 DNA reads TGTGCCAGCAGGATATGGACATATGGTGAAAAACTGTTTTTT.

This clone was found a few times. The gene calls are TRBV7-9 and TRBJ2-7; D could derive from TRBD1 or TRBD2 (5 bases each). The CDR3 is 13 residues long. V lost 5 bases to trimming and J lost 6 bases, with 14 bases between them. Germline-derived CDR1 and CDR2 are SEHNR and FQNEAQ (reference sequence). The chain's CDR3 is CASSPARGAEQYF. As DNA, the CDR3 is TGTGCCAGCAGCCCAGCTAGAGGGGCCGAGCAGTACTTC.

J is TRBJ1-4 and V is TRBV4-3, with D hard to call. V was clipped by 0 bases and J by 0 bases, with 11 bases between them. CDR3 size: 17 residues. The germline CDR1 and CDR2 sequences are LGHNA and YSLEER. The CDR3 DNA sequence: TGCGCCAGCAGCCAAGATTCGGCTGTTGCAACTAATGAAAAACTGTTTTTT. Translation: CASSQDSAVATNEKLFF.

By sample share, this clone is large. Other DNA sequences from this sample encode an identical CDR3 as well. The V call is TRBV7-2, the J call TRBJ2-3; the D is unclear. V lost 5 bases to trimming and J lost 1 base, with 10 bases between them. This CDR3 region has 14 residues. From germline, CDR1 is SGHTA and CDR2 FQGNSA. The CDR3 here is CASSPLGGTDTQYF. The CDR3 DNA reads TGTGCCAGCAGCCCACTGGGTGGCACAGATACGCAGTATTTT.

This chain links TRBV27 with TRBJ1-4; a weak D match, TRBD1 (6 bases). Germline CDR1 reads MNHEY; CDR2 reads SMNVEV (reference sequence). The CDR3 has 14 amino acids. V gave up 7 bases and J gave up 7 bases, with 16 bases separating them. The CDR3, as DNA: TGTGCCAGCAAACCGACAGGTTGGGGTGAAAAACTGTTTTTT. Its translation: CASKPTGWGEKLFF.

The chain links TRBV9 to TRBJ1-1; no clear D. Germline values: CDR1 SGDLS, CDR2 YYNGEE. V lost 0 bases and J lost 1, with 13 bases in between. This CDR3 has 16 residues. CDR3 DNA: TGTGCCAGCAGCGTAGGGACTCGCCAACCGAACACTGAAGCTTTCTTT. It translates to CASSVGTRQPNTEAFF.

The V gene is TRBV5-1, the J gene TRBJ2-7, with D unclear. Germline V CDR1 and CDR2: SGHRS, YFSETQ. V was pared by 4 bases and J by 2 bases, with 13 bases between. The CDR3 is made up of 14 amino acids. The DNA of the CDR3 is TGCGCCAGCAGCCCGGACGTCCCGGCCTACGAGCAGTACTTC. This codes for CASSPDVPAYEQYF.

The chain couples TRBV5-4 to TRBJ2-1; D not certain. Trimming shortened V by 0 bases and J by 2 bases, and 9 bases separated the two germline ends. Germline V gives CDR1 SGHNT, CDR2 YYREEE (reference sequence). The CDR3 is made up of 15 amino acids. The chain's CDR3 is CASSLDGSTYNEQFF. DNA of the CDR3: TGTGCCAGCAGCTTGGACGGATCCACCTACAATGAGCAGTTCTTC.

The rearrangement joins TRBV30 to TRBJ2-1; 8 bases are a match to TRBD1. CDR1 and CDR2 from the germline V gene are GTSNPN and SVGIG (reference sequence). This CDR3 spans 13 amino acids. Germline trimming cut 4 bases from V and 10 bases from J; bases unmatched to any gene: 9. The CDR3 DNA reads TGTGCCTGGACTTCTCAGGGGGCAAGGGAGCAGTTCTTC. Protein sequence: CAWTSQGAREQFF. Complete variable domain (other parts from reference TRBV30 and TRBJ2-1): SQTIHQWPATLVQPVGSPLSLECTVEGTSNPNLYWYRQAAGRGLQLLFYSVGIGQISSEVPQNLSASRPQDRQFILSSKKLLLSDSGFYLCAWTSQGAREQFFGPGTRLTVL.

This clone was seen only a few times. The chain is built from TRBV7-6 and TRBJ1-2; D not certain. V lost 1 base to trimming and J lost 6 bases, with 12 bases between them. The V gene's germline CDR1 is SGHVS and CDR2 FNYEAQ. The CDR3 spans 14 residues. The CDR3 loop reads CASSLGEGTDGYTF. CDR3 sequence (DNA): TGTGCCAGCAGCTTAGGGGAAGGAACGGATGGCTACACCTTC.

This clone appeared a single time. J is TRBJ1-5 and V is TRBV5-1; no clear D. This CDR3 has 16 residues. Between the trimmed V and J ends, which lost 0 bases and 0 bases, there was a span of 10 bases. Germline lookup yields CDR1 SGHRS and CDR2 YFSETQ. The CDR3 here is CASSLGTGNSNQPQHF. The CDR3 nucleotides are TGCGCCAGCAGCTTGGGGACGGGAAATAGCAATCAGCCCCAGCATTTT.

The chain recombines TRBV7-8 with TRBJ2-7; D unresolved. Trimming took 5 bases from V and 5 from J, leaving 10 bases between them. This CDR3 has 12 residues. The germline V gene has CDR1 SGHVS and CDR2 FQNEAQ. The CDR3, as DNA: TGTGCCAGCAGCCCATGGAATCACGAGCAGTACTTC. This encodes CASSPWNHEQYF. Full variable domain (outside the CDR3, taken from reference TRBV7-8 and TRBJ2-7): GAGVSQSPRYKVAKRGQDVALRCDPISGHVSLFWYQQALGQGPEFLTYFQNEAQLDKSGLPSDRFFAERPEGSVSTLKIQRTQQEDSAVYLCASSPWNHEQYFGPGTRLTVT.

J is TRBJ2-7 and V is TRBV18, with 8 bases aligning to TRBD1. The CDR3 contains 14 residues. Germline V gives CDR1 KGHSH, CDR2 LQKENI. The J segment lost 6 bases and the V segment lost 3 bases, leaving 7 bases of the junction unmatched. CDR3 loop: CASSPGQGEAEQYF. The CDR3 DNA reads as TGTGCCAGCTCACCTGGACAGGGTGAAGCCGAGCAGTACTTC.

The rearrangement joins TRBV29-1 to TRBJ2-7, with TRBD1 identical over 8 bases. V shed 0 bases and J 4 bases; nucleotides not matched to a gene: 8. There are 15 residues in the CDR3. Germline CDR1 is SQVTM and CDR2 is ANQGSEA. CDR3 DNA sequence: TGCAGCGTTGAAGACAGGGGGCAAGGGAGTTACGAGCAGTACTTC. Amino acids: CSVEDRGQGSYEQYF.

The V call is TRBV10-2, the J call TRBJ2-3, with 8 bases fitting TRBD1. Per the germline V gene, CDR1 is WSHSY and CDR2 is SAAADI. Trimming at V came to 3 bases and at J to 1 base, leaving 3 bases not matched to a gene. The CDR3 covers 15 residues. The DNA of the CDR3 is TGCGCCAGCAGTGAATCGACAGGGGGCACAGATACGCAGTATTTT. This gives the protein CASSESTGGTDTQYF.

The DNA of the CDR3 is TGTGCCAGTAGTAAGAGGGGGCTGGGTGGCAATCAGCCCCAGCATTTT. It codes for CASSKRGLGGNQPQHF. The rearrangement uses TRBV19 and TRBJ1-5, with TRBD1 matching over 7 bases. The junction had 8 bases not matched to a gene; V was cut back by 4 bases and J by 2 bases. The CDR3 loop spans 16 amino acids. CDR1 is LNHDA, CDR2 SQIVND, per germline (reference sequence). The variable domain in full, completed from reference TRBV19 and TRBJ1-5, reads DGGITQSPKYLFRKEGQNVTLSCEQNLNHDAMYWYRQDPGQGLRLIYYSQIVNDFQKGDIAEGYSVSREKKESFPLTVTSAQKNPTAFYLCASSKRGLGGNQPQHFGDGTRLSIL.

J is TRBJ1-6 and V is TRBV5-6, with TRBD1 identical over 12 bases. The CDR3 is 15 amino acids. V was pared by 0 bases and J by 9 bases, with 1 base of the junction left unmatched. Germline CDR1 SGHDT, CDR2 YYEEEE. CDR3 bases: TGTGCCAGCAGCTTGGAGGGACAGGGGGCTTCACCCCTCCACTTT. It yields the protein CASSLEGQGASPLHF.

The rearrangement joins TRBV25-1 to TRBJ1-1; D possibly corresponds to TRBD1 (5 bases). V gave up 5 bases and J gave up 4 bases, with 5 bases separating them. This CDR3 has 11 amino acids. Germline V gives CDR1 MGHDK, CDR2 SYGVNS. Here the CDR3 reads CASSRGTEAFF. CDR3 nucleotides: TGTGCCAGCAGTAGGGGCACTGAAGCTTTCTTT.

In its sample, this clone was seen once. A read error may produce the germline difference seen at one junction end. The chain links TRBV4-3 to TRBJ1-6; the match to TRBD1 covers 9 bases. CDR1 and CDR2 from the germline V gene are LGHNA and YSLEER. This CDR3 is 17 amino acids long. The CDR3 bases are TGCGCCAGCAGACAAGGGGACAGGGTTGCCTATAATTCACCCCTCCACTTT. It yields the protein CASRQGDRVAYNSPLHF.